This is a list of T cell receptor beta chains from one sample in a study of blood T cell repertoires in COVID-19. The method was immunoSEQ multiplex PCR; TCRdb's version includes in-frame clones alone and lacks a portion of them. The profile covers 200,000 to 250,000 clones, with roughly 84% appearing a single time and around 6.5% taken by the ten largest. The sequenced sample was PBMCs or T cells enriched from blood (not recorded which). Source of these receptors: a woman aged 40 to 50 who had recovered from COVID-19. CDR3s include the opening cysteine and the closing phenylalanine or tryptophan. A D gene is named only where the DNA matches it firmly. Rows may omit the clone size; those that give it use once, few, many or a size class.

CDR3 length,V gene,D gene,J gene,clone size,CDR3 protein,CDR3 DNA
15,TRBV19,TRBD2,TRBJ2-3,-,CASSIEQAGGDTQYF,TGTGCCAGTAGTATAGAGCAAGCGGGAGGAGATACGCAGTATTTT
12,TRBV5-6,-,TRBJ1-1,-,CASSQRRDQAFF,TGTGCCAGCAGCCAGAGGAGGGATCAAGCTTTCTTT
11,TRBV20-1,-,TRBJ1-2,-,CSQRGPYGYTF,TGCAGCCAACGGGGTCCCTATGGCTACACCTTC
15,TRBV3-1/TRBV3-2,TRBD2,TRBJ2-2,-,CASSFGTRGTGELFF,TGTGCCAGCAGCTTCGGGACTAGGGGCACCGGGGAGCTGTTTTTT
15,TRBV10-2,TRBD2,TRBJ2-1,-,CASSEGLAGGNEQFF,TGCGCCAGCAGTGAGGGACTAGCGGGAGGCAATGAGCAGTTCTTC
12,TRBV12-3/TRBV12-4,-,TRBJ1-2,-,CASRPRDLGYTF,TGTGCCAGCAGGCCCAGGGATTTGGGCTACACCTTC
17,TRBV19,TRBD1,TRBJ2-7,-,CASSFTWGDRRTYEQYF,TGTGCCAGTAGTTTTACCTGGGGGGACAGGAGAACCTACGAGCAGTACTTC
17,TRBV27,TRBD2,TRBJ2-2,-,CASSLLTSGGYTGELFF,TGTGCCAGCAGTTTATTGACTAGCGGGGGATACACCGGGGAGCTGTTTTTT
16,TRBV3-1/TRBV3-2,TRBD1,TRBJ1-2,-,CASSQSTTGAGYGYTF,TGTGCCAGCAGCCAAAGTACGACAGGGGCAGGGTATGGCTACACCTTC
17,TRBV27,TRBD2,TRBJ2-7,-,CASSFNGARTGRSEQYF,TGTGCCAGCAGTTTTAATGGAGCACGGACCGGGAGGAGCGAGCAGTACTTC
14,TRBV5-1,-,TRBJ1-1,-,CASSLGTSLTEAFF,TGCGCCAGCAGCCTCGGGACAAGCCTCACTGAAGCTTTCTTT
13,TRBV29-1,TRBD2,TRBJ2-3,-,CSVYSGNTDTQYF,TGCAGCGTCTATAGCGGGAACACAGATACGCAGTATTTT
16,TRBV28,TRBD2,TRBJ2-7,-,CASSSIGLASTYEQYF,TGTGCCAGCAGCTCAATCGGACTAGCGTCTACCTACGAGCAGTACTTC
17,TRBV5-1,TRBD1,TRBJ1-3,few,CASSLGGQGVSGNTIYF,TGCGCCAGCAGCTTGGGGGGACAGGGCGTTTCTGGAAACACCATATATTTT
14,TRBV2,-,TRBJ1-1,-,CASTVGRGNTEAFF,TGTGCCAGCACCGTCGGTAGGGGGAACACTGAAGCTTTCTTT
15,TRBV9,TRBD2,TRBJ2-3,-,CASSVDGRTTDTQYF,TGTGCCAGCAGCGTTGACGGGAGGACCACAGATACGCAGTATTTT
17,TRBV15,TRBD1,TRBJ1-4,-,CATSRDRAGGTNEKLFF,TGTGCCACCAGCAGAGATCGGGCAGGGGGTACTAATGAAAAACTGTTTTTT
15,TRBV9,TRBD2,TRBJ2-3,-,CASSVGGSGRDTQYF,TGTGCCAGCAGCGTAGGCGGTAGCGGGAGAGATACGCAGTATTTT
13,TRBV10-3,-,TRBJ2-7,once,CAIRPTPGDEQYF,TGTGCCATCAGACCAACCCCAGGGGACGAGCAGTACTTC
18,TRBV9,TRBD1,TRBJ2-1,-,CASSAEGRGQGSYNEQFF,TGTGCCAGCAGCGCAGAGGGAAGAGGACAGGGATCCTACAATGAGCAGTTCTTC
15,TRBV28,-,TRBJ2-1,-,CASSLPTSTYNEQFF,TGTGCCAGCAGTCTCCCTACCTCCACCTACAATGAGCAGTTCTTC
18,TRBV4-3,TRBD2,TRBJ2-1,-,CASSQVPAGTSGTYEQFF,TGCGCCAGCAGCCAAGTCCCTGCCGGGACTAGCGGGACGTATGAGCAGTTCTTC
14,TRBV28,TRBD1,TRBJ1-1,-,CASSFRQGASEAFF,TGTGCCAGCAGTTTTCGACAGGGGGCGTCCGAAGCTTTCTTT
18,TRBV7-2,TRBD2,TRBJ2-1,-,CASSLRLAGVNSYNEQFF,TGTGCCAGCAGCTTGAGGCTAGCGGGGGTGAACTCCTACAATGAGCAGTTCTTC
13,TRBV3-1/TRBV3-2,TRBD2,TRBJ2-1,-,CASSPGAGVGQFF,TGTGCCAGCAGCCCCGGAGCGGGAGTTGGGCAGTTCTTC
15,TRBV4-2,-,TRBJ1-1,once,CASSQDEEANTEAFF,TGTGCCAGCAGCCAAGATGAGGAAGCGAACACTGAAGCTTTCTTT
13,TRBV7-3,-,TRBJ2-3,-,CASSSSPTDTQYF,TGTGCCAGCAGCTCTAGCCCCACAGATACGCAGTATTTT
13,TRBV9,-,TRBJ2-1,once,CASSAGRGMEQFF,TGTGCCAGCAGCGCTGGGCGGGGCATGGAGCAGTTCTTC
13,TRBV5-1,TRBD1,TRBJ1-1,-,CASSRGGRGEAFF,TGCGCCAGCAGCAGAGGGGGCCGAGGTGAAGCTTTCTTT
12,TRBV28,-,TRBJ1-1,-,CASRVTDTEAFF,TGTGCCAGCAGAGTGACAGACACTGAAGCTTTCTTT
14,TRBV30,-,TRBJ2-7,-,CAWTGVVGGTEQYF,TGTGCCTGGACAGGGGTAGTTGGGGGTACCGAGCAGTACTTC
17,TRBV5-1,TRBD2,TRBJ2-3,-,CASSLGRLAGMTDTQYF,TGCGCCAGCAGCTTGGGAAGACTAGCGGGCATGACAGATACGCAGTATTTT
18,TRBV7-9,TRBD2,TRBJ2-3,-,CASSPNPRLAGVPDTQYF,TGTGCCAGCAGCCCCAACCCTAGACTAGCGGGAGTCCCAGATACGCAGTATTTT
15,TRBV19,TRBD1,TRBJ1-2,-,CASSIGRGQGYGYTF,TGTGCCAGTAGTATAGGACGTGGACAGGGCTATGGCTACACCTTC
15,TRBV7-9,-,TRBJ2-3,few,CASSPWDTYTDTQYF,TGTGCCAGCAGCCCCTGGGACACCTACACAGATACGCAGTATTTT
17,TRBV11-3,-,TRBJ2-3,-,CASTKNLVWEGTDTQYF,TGTGCCAGCACCAAAAACCTTGTGTGGGAGGGCACAGATACGCAGTATTTT
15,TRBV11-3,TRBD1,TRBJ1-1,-,CASSARQGAPTEAFF,TGTGCCAGCAGCGCACGACAGGGGGCGCCGACTGAAGCTTTCTTT
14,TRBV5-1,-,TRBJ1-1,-,CASSLGMANTEAFF,TGCGCCAGCAGCTTGGGTATGGCGAACACTGAAGCTTTCTTT
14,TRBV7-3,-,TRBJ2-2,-,CASRGASNTGELFF,TGTGCCAGCAGGGGGGCAAGCAACACCGGGGAGCTGTTTTTT
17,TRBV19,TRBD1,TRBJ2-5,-,CASSSSPDRAFQETQYF,TGTGCCAGTAGTTCAAGTCCCGACAGGGCTTTCCAAGAGACCCAGTACTTC
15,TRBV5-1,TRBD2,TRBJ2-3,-,CASSLSGTSVDTQYF,TGCGCCAGCAGCTTGTCCGGGACTAGCGTAGATACGCAGTATTTT
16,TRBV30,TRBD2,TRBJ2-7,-,CAWSFVGGPRGHEQYF,TGTGCCTGGAGTTTCGTGGGAGGGCCAAGAGGACACGAGCAGTACTTC
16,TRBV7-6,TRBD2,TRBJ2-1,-,CASSPGTSGRYNEQFF,TGTGCCAGCAGCCCAGGGACTAGCGGGAGGTACAATGAGCAGTTCTTC
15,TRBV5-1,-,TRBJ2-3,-,CASSERVSSTDTQYF,TGCGCCAGCAGCGAGAGGGTATCGAGCACAGATACGCAGTATTTT
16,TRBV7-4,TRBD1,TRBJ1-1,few,CASSTRDREGNTEAFF,TGTGCCAGCAGCACCCGGGACAGGGAGGGGAACACTGAAGCTTTCTTT
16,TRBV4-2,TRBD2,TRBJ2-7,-,CASSQGTSALGYEQYF,TGTGCCAGCAGCCAAGGGACTAGCGCCTTAGGGTACGAGCAGTACTTC
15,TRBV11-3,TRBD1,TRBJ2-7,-,CASSTGGTGMGEQYF,TGTGCCAGCTCCACAGGGGGGACAGGGATGGGCGAGCAGTACTTC
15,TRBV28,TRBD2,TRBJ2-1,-,CASRPGLGEYNEQFF,TGTGCCAGCAGGCCTGGACTAGGGGAGTACAATGAGCAGTTCTTC
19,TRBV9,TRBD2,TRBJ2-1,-,CASSVDVTSSGGSYNEQFF,TGTGCCAGCAGCGTAGATGTAACCTCTTCGGGGGGCTCCTACAATGAGCAGTTCTTC
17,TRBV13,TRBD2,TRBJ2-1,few,CASSPSIAGPSYNEQFF,TGTGCCAGCAGCCCATCCATAGCGGGTCCCTCCTACAATGAGCAGTTCTTC
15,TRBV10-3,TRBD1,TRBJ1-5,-,CAISRDSYSNQPQHF,TGTGCCATCAGTCGGGACAGTTATAGCAATCAGCCCCAGCATTTT
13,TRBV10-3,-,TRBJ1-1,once,CAISRTENTEAFF,TGTGCCATCAGCAGGACAGAGAACACTGAAGCTTTCTTT
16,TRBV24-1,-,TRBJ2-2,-,CATSDRGQGVTGELFF,TGTGCCACCAGTGATAGAGGCCAGGGCGTAACCGGGGAGCTGTTTTTT
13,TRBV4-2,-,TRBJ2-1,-,CASSLREQNEQFF,TGTGCCAGCAGCTTAAGGGAGCAAAATGAGCAGTTCTTC
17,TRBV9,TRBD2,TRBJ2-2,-,CASSPSPAGGGTGELFF,TGTGCCAGCAGCCCCTCCCCGGCGGGAGGAGGGACCGGGGAGCTGTTTTTT
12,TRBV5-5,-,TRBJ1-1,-,CASSLGGREAFF,TGTGCCAGCAGCTTAGGAGGGAGAGAAGCTTTCTTT
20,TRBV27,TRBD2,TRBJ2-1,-,CASSLWLAGGPVGQYNEQFF,TGTGCCAGCAGTTTGTGGCTAGCGGGAGGGCCCGTGGGGCAGTACAATGAGCAGTTCTTC
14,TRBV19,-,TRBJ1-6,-,CASSIAGVNSPLHF,TGTGCCAGTAGTATTGCAGGGGTTAATTCACCCCTCCACTTT